Shown below are 25 T cell receptor beta chains from a single sample sequenced in a study of identical twins (dated by TCRdb to about 2016). The library was made by 5' RACE. The reads were generated on an Illumina HiSeq 2000. TCRdb trimmed public reads at Q25 via fastp, called clones via MiXCR and kept in-frame beta chains. All rows with the same CDR3 protein become a single entry with the most common DNA and genes. The sample table contains 700,000 to 950,000 distinct CDR3 sequences; only one count was recorded for about 12% of them. The top ten hold around 1.5% of the sample. This sample also belongs to another study, concerning yellow fever vaccine responses in identical twins.

The sample comprised PBMCs. These TCRs come from a woman under 30 in good health.

This clonotype appeared a few times. The V call is TRBV7-9, the J call TRBJ2-7; 8 bases match TRBD1. Germline lookup yields CDR1 SEHNR and CDR2 FQNEAQ (reference sequence). CDR3 length: 15 residues. Unmatched junction bases numbered 14, after V lost 6 bases and J lost 7 bases. Here the CDR3 DNA reads TGTGCCAGCAGATCACCAGGACAGGGCCGGGGAGAGCAGTACTTC. Protein: CASRSPGQGRGEQYF.

A few counts support this clonotype. The chain is built from TRBV9 and TRBJ2-7; no reliable D call. CDR1 is SGDLS and CDR2 is YYNGEE in the germline V gene. V was trimmed by 3 bases and J by 0 bases, leaving 13 bases between them. The CDR3 loop spans 15 amino acids. The CDR3 region has the DNA TGTGCCAGCAGCGCGGGTCGCCAAAGCTCCTACGAGCAGTACTTC. This codes for CASSAGRQSSYEQYF.

This clonotype was found a few times. The V gene is TRBV15, the J gene TRBJ2-6; 11 positions match TRBD1. The CDR3 runs 19 residues. Germline V CDR1 and CDR2: LNHNV, YYDKDF (reference sequence). V was clipped by 3 bases and J by 0 bases; unmatched bases: 7. The DNA of the CDR3 is TGTGCCACCAGCAGTGCTGGGACAGGGGGTCTCTCTGGGGCCAACGTCCTGACTTTC. Residues: CATSSAGTGGLSGANVLTF.

The gene calls are TRBV10-3 and TRBJ1-2, with a weak D call TRBD1 (6 bases). Germline CDR1 reads ENHRY; CDR2 reads SYGVKD. Trimming stripped 5 bases from V and 8 bases from J, with 12 bases between. The CDR3 spans 12 residues. CDR3 region: CAISPRGPGYTF. Written as DNA, the CDR3 is TGTGCCATCAGTCCCCGGGGGCCCGGCTACACCTTC.

The rearrangement joins TRBV3-1 to TRBJ2-2, with 9 bases aligning to TRBD1. J lost 0 bases, V lost 1 base, and 9 bases had no gene match. The CDR3 runs to 19 residues. Per the germline V gene, CDR1 is LGHDT and CDR2 is YNNKEL (reference sequence). CDR3 nucleotides: TGTGCCAGCAGCCAAGTTGACATCCGACAGGGGGCGAACACCGGGGAGCTGTTTTTT. Translated, it gives CASSQVDIRQGANTGELFF.

This clonotype was observed at least ten times. The chain links TRBV11-2 to TRBJ2-1, with 10 bases fitting TRBD1. The CDR3 extends over 15 amino acids. V lost 6 bases and J lost 8; bases outside the gene matches: 10. CDR1 and CDR2 (germline): SGHAT, FQNNGV. The CDR3 sequence is CASRDRETGGYEQFF. The CDR3 nucleotides are TGTGCCAGCAGGGATCGAGAGACAGGGGGCTATGAGCAGTTCTTC.

This chain connects TRBV7-9 to TRBJ2-2; 12 bases align to TRBD2. The CDR3 extends over 17 amino acids. The V gene's germline CDR1 is SEHNR and CDR2 FQNEAQ (reference sequence). Trimming cost V 4 bases and J 5 bases; bases outside gene matches: 8. The CDR3 nucleotides are TGTGCCAGCAGCTCTTCTCCTACTAGCGGGAGGACCGGGGAGCTGTTTTTT. Amino acid sequence: CASSSSPTSGRTGELFF.

This clonotype was counted a few times. The V gene is TRBV12-3 or TRBV12-4, the J gene TRBJ1-5; weak D call: TRBD1 (6 bases). The CDR3 has 13 amino acids. Trimming took off 4 bases at V and 6 bases at J, with 10 bases between the two ends. The CDR3 region is CASSSGAGQPQHF. The CDR3 DNA sequence: TGTGCCAGCAGTTCAGGGGCGGGTCAGCCCCAGCATTTT.

This clonotype was seen more than once but under ten times. This chain joins TRBV2 and TRBJ1-2; TRBD1 might be the D (5 bases). There are 14 residues in the CDR3. Deletions cut 4 bases from V and 8 bases from J, with 17 bases between. The germline CDR1 and CDR2 sequences are SNHLY and FYNNEI. This CDR3 is CASSGDFRAGGYTF. The CDR3 DNA reads TGTGCCAGCAGTGGGGACTTTCGTGCGGGAGGCTACACCTTC.

This clonotype was counted a few times. V gene TRBV25-1 combines with J gene TRBJ1-2; D not resolved. The germline V gene encodes CDR1 MGHDK and CDR2 SYGVNS. This CDR3 region has 13 residues. The V end was cut by 5 bases, the J end by 0 bases, with 7 bases between. CDR3 in DNA: TGTGCCAGCAGTATTTCACCTAACTATGGCTACACCTTC. Its protein product is CASSISPNYGYTF.

This clonotype was observed a few times. This chain links TRBV7-7 with TRBJ2-1, with 14 bases matching TRBD2. CDR3 size: 16 residues. Trimming took 5 bases from V and 6 from J; bases not matched to a gene: 6. Germline V CDR1 and CDR2: SSHAT, FNYEAQ (reference sequence). The CDR3, as DNA: TGTGCCAGCAGCAAGACAGGGACTAGCGGGAGCAATGAGCAGTTCTTC. Translating gives CASSKTGTSGSNEQFF.

There are a few counts of this clonotype. The chain recombines TRBV7-9 with TRBJ1-1, with 7 bases aligning to TRBD1. The CDR3 consists of 15 residues. V gave up 5 bases and J gave up 0 bases; unmatched junction bases: 6. CDR1 SEHNR and CDR2 FQNEAQ come from the germline V gene (reference sequence). CDR3 loop: CASSPPGQLNTEAFF. As DNA, the CDR3 is TGTGCCAGCAGCCCGCCGGGACAGCTGAACACTGAAGCTTTCTTT. The entire variable domain, with the rest obtained from reference TRBV7-9 and TRBJ1-1, is as follows: DTGVSQNPRHKITKRGQNVTFRCDPISEHNRLYWYRQTLGQGPEFLTYFQNEAQLEKSRLLSDRFSAERPKGSFSTLEIQRTEQGDSAMYLCASSPPGQLNTEAFFGQGTRLTVV.

This clonotype was seen more than once but under ten times. V and J are TRBV7-2 and TRBJ1-3, with TRBD1 as a possible D gene (5 bases). The germline gives CDR1 SGHTA, CDR2 FQGNSA. The CDR3 sequence is 16 residues long. V was pared by 4 bases and J by 9 bases, with 22 bases between. The CDR3 nucleotides are TGTGCCAGCAGCTCGCCACCCGGGACTGGACAAACCACCATATATTTT. Its protein product is CASSSPPGTGQTTIYF. Complete variable domain (other parts from reference TRBV7-2 and TRBJ1-3): GAGVSQSPSNKVTEKGKDVELRCDPISGHTALYWYRQSLGQGLEFLIYFQGNSAPDKSGLPSDRFSAERTGGSVSTLTIQRTQQEDSAVYLCASSSPPGTGQTTIYFGEGSWLTVV.

This clonotype was detected many times. The chain carries TRBV20-1 and TRBJ1-5; unclear D gene. V was shortened by 6 bases and J by 11 bases, with 20 bases between the two germline ends. Germline V lookup: CDR1 DFQATT, CDR2 SNEGSKA (reference sequence). The CDR3 consists of 13 residues. DNA of the CDR3: TGCAGTGCCCAAGACACGTCACCTTTGTCCCAGCATTTT. Translating gives CSAQDTSPLSQHF.

The chain employs TRBV5-5 and TRBJ2-3; D not resolved. Between the trimmed V and J ends, which lost 2 bases and 2 bases, there was a span of 6 bases. This CDR3 has 13 amino acids. Germline-derived CDR1 and CDR2 are SGHKS and YYEKEE (reference sequence). The CDR3 reads CASSLIYTDTQYF. The CDR3, as DNA: TGTGCCAGCAGCTTAATTTACACAGATACGCAGTATTTT.

This chain connects TRBV6-5 to TRBJ2-7; D ambiguous. The CDR3 covers 13 residues. The germline V gene encodes CDR1 MNHEY and CDR2 SVGAGI. V shed 2 bases and J shed 6 bases, with 11 bases lying between them. CDR3 DNA: TGTGCCAGCAGTTACGGTTCACCTGGCGAGCAGTACTTC. Its protein is CASSYGSPGEQYF.

The table lists this clonotype with many counts. CDR3 in amino acids: CASSRQSGYGYTF. CDR3 DNA sequence: TGTGCCAGCAGTCGACAGTCTGGCTATGGCTACACCTTC. The chain joins TRBV12-3 or TRBV12-4 to TRBJ1-2; possibly TRBD1 for D (5 bases). This CDR3 has 13 amino acids. Trimming cost V 5 bases and J 4 bases, with 11 bases left between them.

This chain joins TRBV12-5 and TRBJ2-2, with D possibly TRBD2 on 6 matching bases. The CDR3 spans 13 residues. V lost 5 bases and J lost 4, with 8 bases in between. CDR1 is LGHNT, CDR2 FRNRAP, per germline. The CDR3 loop is CASGRDSTGELFF. The CDR3 DNA reads as TGTGCTAGTGGTCGGGACTCCACCGGGGAGCTGTTTTTT.

This rearrangement joins TRBV15 to TRBJ2-1, with D tentatively TRBD2 (6 bases). Germline CDR1 and CDR2: LNHNV and YYDKDF (reference sequence). Trimming left V 0 bases short and J 5 bases short, with 14 bases between. The CDR3 has 16 residues. The DNA for the CDR3 is TGTGCCACCAGCAGAGAGGTGGGACTTAGCAACAATGAGCAGTTCTTC. Its protein product is CATSREVGLSNNEQFF.

The chain has TRBV19 and TRBJ1-5; D gene ambiguous. The CDR3 loop spans 17 amino acids. Deletions cut 3 bases from V and 5 bases from J, with 20 bases between. Germline V gene lookup returns CDR1 LNHDA and CDR2 SQIVND (reference sequence). CDR3 sequence (DNA): TGTGCCAGTAGTATGGTACCCAGTCTATGGGCCGATCAGCCCCAGCATTTT. It specifies CASSMVPSLWADQPQHF.

The rearrangement joins TRBV12-3 or TRBV12-4 to TRBJ2-5, with D unresolved. The V and J ends lost 3 bases and 4 bases respectively, with 18 bases between them. The CDR3 contains 16 residues. The CDR3 bases are TGTGCCAGCAGTTTTAGTGCGCCGGAATTCCCAGAGACCCAGTACTTC. Translation gives CASSFSAPEFPETQYF.

The chain has TRBV9 and TRBJ2-5; 11 positions match TRBD2. Germline V gene sequence: CDR1 SGDLS, CDR2 YYNGEE. The CDR3 runs to 14 residues. The V and J ends lost 2 bases and 4 bases, in that order; junction bases with no gene match: 1. Written as DNA, the CDR3 is TGTGCCAGCAGCGTTGGGACTAGCGGAGAGACCCAGTACTTC. Translated: CASSVGTSGETQYF.

This clonotype has just a few counts. V gene TRBV12-3 or TRBV12-4 combines with J gene TRBJ2-7, with 11 bases fitting TRBD1. Germline trimming cut 7 bases from V and 2 bases from J; bases unmatched to any gene: 16. There are 18 residues in the CDR3. The CDR3 here is CASTLGTGGSYRAYEQYF. CDR3 sequence (DNA): TGTGCCAGCACCTTAGGGACAGGGGGAAGTTATCGGGCCTACGAGCAGTACTTC.

CDR3 coding DNA: TGCAGTGCTAGAGAACACCTAGCGAGCCCCACAGATACGCAGTATTTT. Its translation is CSAREHLASPTDTQYF. V is TRBV20-1 and J is TRBJ2-3, with D perhaps matching TRBD2 (6 bases). The V gene's germline CDR1 is DFQATT and CDR2 SNEGSKA (reference sequence). The CDR3 sequence is 16 residues long. The V gene lost 0 bases and the J gene lost 2 bases, with 15 bases spanning the gap.

The rearrangement uses TRBV11-3 and TRBJ1-1; D is undetermined. V was pared by 5 bases and J by 7 bases, with 14 bases between. The CDR3 runs to 13 residues. Germline CDR1 is SGHNT and CDR2 is YENEEA. CDR3 sequence reads: CASSPNRFGEAFF. The CDR3 bases are TGTGCCAGCAGCCCTAACAGATTCGGTGAAGCTTTCTTT. Full variable domain (rest looked up from reference TRBV11-3 and TRBJ1-1): EAGVVQSPRYKIIEKKQPVAFWCNPISGHNTLYWYLQNLGQGPELLIRYENEEAVDDSQLPKDRFSAERLKGVDSTLKIQPAELGDSAVYLCASSPNRFGEAFFGQGTRLTVV.